The 21 T cell receptor beta chains below all came from one sample that was sequenced in a study of T cells after yellow fever vaccination. MiXCR, run by TCRdb on the 5' RACE reads, gives a single entry per CDR3 protein. This table has 250,000 to 400,000 distinct CDR3 sequences, over 3.5% appearing once. Source: PBMCs, taken 15 days after the yellow fever booster vaccination. The receptors were sampled from a man younger than 35 who received the YFV17D yellow fever vaccine.

Ten or more counts support this clonotype. The J gene is TRBJ1-4, the V gene TRBV28; tentatively, D is TRBD1 (5 bases). Deletions cut 4 bases from V and 8 bases from J, with 14 bases between. The CDR3 has 14 residues. CDR1 and CDR2 from the germline V gene are MDHEN and SYDVKM. The CDR3 DNA reads TGTGCCAGCAGTTCGGGGACGTTCAGCGAAAAACTGTTTTTT. It is translated as CASSSGTFSEKLFF.

This rearrangement joins TRBV27 to TRBJ1-4; no firm D call. The length of the CDR3 is 15 residues. Trimming stripped 7 bases from V and 4 bases from J, with 16 bases between. Germline loops: CDR1 MNHEY, CDR2 SMNVEV (reference sequence). This CDR3 is CASIVERSYNEKLFF. As DNA, the CDR3 is TGTGCCAGCATCGTTGAGAGATCCTATAATGAAAAACTGTTTTTT. Supplemented by reference TRBV27 and TRBJ1-4, the full variable domain reads EAQVTQNPRYLITVTGKKLTVTCSQNMNHEYMSWYRQDPGLGLRQIYYSMNVEVTDKGDVPEGYKVSRKEKRNFPLILESPSPNQTSLYFCASIVERSYNEKLFFGSGTQLSVL.

The CDR3 nucleotides read TGTGCCAGCAGCCCTAGGGGGCTAACTACCTACAATGAGCAGTTCTTC. This codes for CASSPRGLTTYNEQFF. The V call is TRBV7-8, the J call TRBJ2-1, with TRBD1 matching 7 bases. The germline CDR1 and CDR2 sequences are SGHVS and FQNEAQ. The CDR3 has 16 amino acids. Losses at the gene ends were 5 bases for V and 2 bases for J; bases not matched to a gene: 9. Complete variable domain (other parts from reference TRBV7-8 and TRBJ2-1): GAGVSQSPRYKVAKRGQDVALRCDPISGHVSLFWYQQALGQGPEFLTYFQNEAQLDKSGLPSDRFFAERPEGSVSTLKIQRTQQEDSAVYLCASSPRGLTTYNEQFFGPGTRLTVL.

This clonotype occurred many times. The V gene is TRBV29-1, the J gene TRBJ2-4, with 7 bases lining up with TRBD2. The CDR3 sequence is 11 residues long. The V segment lost 4 bases and the J segment 8 bases; nucleotides outside the gene matches: 2. The germline V gene has CDR1 SQVTM and CDR2 ANQGSEA. The CDR3, as DNA: TGCAGCGTTGGGGGGAGGGACATTCAGTACTTC. It encodes CSVGGRDIQYF.

The V call is TRBV15, the J call TRBJ2-3; 11 bases line up with TRBD1. The CDR3 length is 16 residues. The germline gives CDR1 LNHNV, CDR2 YYDKDF (reference sequence). V lost 0 bases and J lost 6; bases outside the gene matches: 5. CDR3 sequence: CATSREGQGDIDTQYF. The CDR3 DNA reads as TGTGCCACCAGCAGAGAGGGACAGGGGGATATTGATACGCAGTATTTT.

This clonotype was detected ten times or more. J is TRBJ1-3 and V is TRBV12-3 or TRBV12-4; a weak D match, TRBD1 (6 bases). Deletions cut 8 bases from V and 2 bases from J, with 13 bases between. The CDR3 has 14 amino acids. The CDR3 DNA sequence: TGTGCCAGCCTGCGGGGGGCTGCTGGAAACACCATATATTTT. As protein: CASLRGAAGNTIYF.

Ten or more counts support this clonotype. The V gene is TRBV7-8, the J gene TRBJ1-1; D is unclear. This CDR3 has 13 amino acids. Trimming took off 5 bases at V and 4 bases at J, with 11 bases between the two ends. Germline-derived CDR1 and CDR2 are SGHVS and FQNEAQ. The CDR3 sequence is CASSLRLSTEAFF. The CDR3 coding sequence is TGTGCCAGCAGCCTCAGACTGAGCACTGAAGCTTTCTTT. Filled out from reference TRBV7-8 and TRBJ1-1, the complete variable domain reads GAGVSQSPRYKVAKRGQDVALRCDPISGHVSLFWYQQALGQGPEFLTYFQNEAQLDKSGLPSDRFFAERPEGSVSTLKIQRTQQEDSAVYLCASSLRLSTEAFFGQGTRLTVV.

The sample holds a few counts of this clonotype. The chain uses TRBV4-3 and TRBJ1-3, with D unclear. Per the germline V gene, CDR1 is LGHNA and CDR2 is YSLEER. Between the trimmed V and J ends, which lost 3 bases and 4 bases, there was a span of 10 bases. The CDR3 runs 14 residues. For the CDR3, the DNA is TGCGCCAGCAGCCAGACCCCGGCGGGAAACACCATATATTTT. It is translated as CASSQTPAGNTIYF.

The chain combines TRBV3-1 with TRBJ2-3; weak D call: TRBD2 (6 bases). Germline CDR1 LGHDT, CDR2 YNNKEL (reference sequence). This CDR3 has 16 residues. Trimming took off 1 base at V and 2 bases at J, with 13 bases between the two ends. CDR3 residues: CASSQGHGGNTDTQYF. CDR3 DNA sequence: TGTGCCAGCAGCCAAGGGCACGGGGGAAACACAGATACGCAGTATTTT.

The sample holds a few counts of this clonotype. The chain recombines TRBV5-5 with TRBJ1-3; 9 nucleotides match TRBD1. CDR1 is SGHKS, CDR2 YYEKEE, per germline (reference sequence). Losses at the gene ends were 4 bases for V and 2 bases for J; bases not matched to a gene: 10. The CDR3 length is 17 residues. The CDR3 coding sequence is TGTGCCAGCAGCCTGGGACAGGGAATACTTACTGGAAACACCATATATTTT. This codes for CASSLGQGILTGNTIYF.

This clonotype has ten or more counts. The chain joins TRBV4-1 to TRBJ2-5, with D maybe TRBD1 (5 bases). Germline-derived CDR1 and CDR2 are MGHRA and YSYEKL. Trimming took off 4 bases at V and 2 bases at J, with 14 bases between the two ends. This CDR3 has 15 residues. The CDR3 here is CASSPVLTEQETQYF. The DNA of the CDR3 is TGCGCCAGCAGCCCCGTCTTGACAGAACAAGAGACCCAGTACTTC.

The CDR3 here is CASRLLAGGLNEQFF. CDR3 sequence (DNA): TGCGCCAGCAGGTTGCTAGCGGGGGGTTTGAATGAGCAGTTCTTC. V and J are TRBV5-1 and TRBJ2-1; 11 bases line up with TRBD2. Trimming cost V 5 bases and J 7 bases; bases outside gene matches: 8. The CDR3 is 15 residues long. Germline-derived CDR1 and CDR2 are SGHRS and YFSETQ.

This clonotype was counted between two and nine times. This sequence joins TRBV4-1 and TRBJ2-7; D unclear. V lost 2 bases and J 0 bases, leaving 8 bases between the germline ends. Germline-derived CDR1 and CDR2 are MGHRA and YSYEKL. CDR3 length equals 14 residues. CDR3 DNA sequence: TGCGCCAGCAGCCAATTTGCGGACTCCTACGAGCAGTACGTC. Translated, it gives CASSQFADSYEQYV.

This clonotype occurred a few times. This CDR3 is CASPGGGRMNTEAFF. The CDR3 nucleotides read TGTGCCAGCCCCGGGGGGGGGCGAATGAACACTGAAGCTTTCTTT. This rearrangement joins TRBV5-5 to TRBJ1-1; possibly TRBD1 for D (6 bases). From germline, CDR1 is SGHKS and CDR2 YYEKEE (reference sequence). Between the trimmed V and J ends, which lost 7 bases and 0 bases, there was a span of 16 bases. The CDR3 spans 15 residues.

This clonotype was counted only a few times. V and J are TRBV29-1 and TRBJ1-2, with TRBD1 identical over 8 bases. The CDR3 loop spans 14 amino acids. The junction had 10 bases not matched to a gene; V was cut back by 7 bases and J by 3 bases. Germline loops: CDR1 SQVTM, CDR2 ANQGSEA. CDR3 sequence: CSAGQGISHYGYTF. The CDR3 region has the DNA TGCAGCGCCGGACAGGGAATCTCTCACTATGGCTACACCTTC. The full variable domain, in which reference TRBV29-1 and TRBJ1-2 provide the parts outside the CDR3, is SAVISQKPSRDICQRGTSLTIQCQVDSQVTMMFWYRQQPGQSLTLIATANQGSEATYESGFVIDKFPISRPNLTFSTLTVSNMSPEDSSIYLCSAGQGISHYGYTFGSGTRLTVV.

J is TRBJ2-5 and V is TRBV4-3, with 8 positions matching TRBD1. Germline CDR1 is LGHNA and CDR2 is YSLEER. V lost 4 bases to trimming and J lost 1 base; unmatched junction nucleotides: 5. The CDR3 sequence is 15 residues long. The CDR3: CASSLSGTGQETQYF. The DNA for the CDR3 is TGCGCCAGCAGCCTATCCGGGACAGGCCAAGAGACCCAGTACTTC.

This clonotype was recorded many times. The V call is TRBV7-9, the J call TRBJ2-3, with 9 nucleotides matching TRBD2. Germline V gene sequence: CDR1 SEHNR, CDR2 FQNEAQ (reference sequence). Unmatched junction bases numbered 4, after V lost 6 bases and J lost 6 bases. The length of the CDR3 is 13 residues. CDR3 in DNA: TGTGCCAGCAGAGCGAGCGGGGGGGATACGCAGTATTTT. Its translation: CASRASGGDTQYF.

The chain couples TRBV7-9 to TRBJ1-4; D ambiguous. The CDR3 runs 12 residues. The germline CDR1 and CDR2 sequences are SEHNR and FQNEAQ (reference sequence). Trimming took off 5 bases at V and 3 bases at J, with 4 bases between the two ends. In DNA form, the CDR3 reads TGTGCCAGCAGCCGTTCTAATGAAAAACTGTTTTTT. It encodes CASSRSNEKLFF.

This clonotype turned up a few times. J is TRBJ1-1 and V is TRBV28; maybe TRBD1 (5 bases). The germline V and J ends were trimmed by 5 bases and 2 bases, with 15 bases remaining between them. Germline V lookup: CDR1 MDHEN, CDR2 SYDVKM. This CDR3 is built from 15 residues. This CDR3 reads CASSPGGGRNTEAFF. The CDR3 nucleotides are TGTGCCAGCAGTCCCGGGGGAGGGAGAAACACTGAAGCTTTCTTT.

This clonotype was detected only a few times. The rearrangement joins TRBV10-3 to TRBJ1-5; possible D gene TRBD1, 6 bases. The CDR3 loop spans 13 amino acids. Germline-derived CDR1 and CDR2 are ENHRY and SYGVKD. V lost 7 bases to trimming and J lost 2 bases, with 9 bases between them. DNA for the CDR3: TGTGCCATCAAGGGGGGGGGCAATCAGCCCCAGCATTTT. It is translated as CAIKGGGNQPQHF.

This clonotype was seen a handful of times. V gene TRBV7-9 combines with J gene TRBJ1-4; tentatively, D is TRBD1 (6 bases). The CDR3 length is 13 residues. V was pared by 8 bases and J by 7 bases, with 14 bases between. The germline V gene has CDR1 SEHNR and CDR2 FQNEAQ (reference sequence). The CDR3 reads CASGWGPTEKLFF. The CDR3 DNA is TGTGCCAGCGGTTGGGGGCCGACTGAAAAACTGTTTTTT.